A selection of T cell receptor beta chains follows, all from one sample in a study of blood T cells in healthy people across ages. MiXCR was run by TCRdb on the 5' RACE reads, yielding one entry per CDR3 protein. The table records about 1,500,000 distinct CDR3 sequences, 42% of them present only once. The sequenced sample was blood. The origin of the receptors is a woman younger than 30 in good health. The CDR3 runs from the conserved cysteine through the conserved F or W. Each record gives: V gene, clone size, J gene, D gene, CDR3 protein, CDR3 DNA. A D gene is named only where the DNA matches it firmly. Clone size appears in some rows only: once, few, many, or a class for an expanded clone.

v_call: TRBV29-1
clone_size: -
j_call: TRBJ2-1
d_call: -
cdr3_aa: CSARGLPSGYYNEQFF
cdr3_nt: TGCAGCGCCCGGGGACTTCCGAGCGGGTACTACAATGAGCAGTTCTTC

v_call: TRBV7-9
clone_size: few
j_call: TRBJ2-3
d_call: TRBD2
cdr3_aa: CASSHGTSNTDTQYF
cdr3_nt: TGTGCCAGCAGCCACGGGACTAGCAACACAGATACGCAGTATTTT

v_call: TRBV20-1
clone_size: -
j_call: TRBJ2-1
d_call: TRBD1
cdr3_aa: CSARDRTGGSYNEQFF
cdr3_nt: TGCAGTGCTAGAGATCGGACAGGGGGCTCCTACAATGAGCAGTTCTTC

v_call: TRBV6-5
clone_size: -
j_call: TRBJ2-7
d_call: TRBD2
cdr3_aa: CASFPSGFSYEQYF
cdr3_nt: TGTGCCAGCTTCCCTAGCGGGTTCTCCTACGAGCAGTACTTC

v_call: TRBV3-1
clone_size: many
j_call: TRBJ2-5
d_call: -
cdr3_aa: CASSQDYAGQETQYF
cdr3_nt: TGTGCCAGCAGCCAAGATTACGCTGGTCAAGAGACCCAGTACTTC

v_call: TRBV7-2
clone_size: few
j_call: TRBJ2-7
d_call: TRBD2
cdr3_aa: CASSLAKREVYEQYF
cdr3_nt: TGTGCCAGCAGCTTAGCAAAGCGGGAGGTCTACGAGCAGTACTTC

v_call: TRBV3-1
clone_size: few
j_call: TRBJ2-4
d_call: -
cdr3_aa: CASSSSRGGAKNIQYF
cdr3_nt: TGTGCCAGCAGCTCCTCCAGGGGGGGAGCCAAAAACATTCAGTACTTC

v_call: TRBV20-1
clone_size: many
j_call: TRBJ2-1
d_call: TRBD2
cdr3_aa: CSAQTSGVYNEQFF
cdr3_nt: TGCAGTGCCCAGACTAGCGGGGTATACAATGAGCAGTTCTTC

v_call: TRBV20-1
clone_size: few
j_call: TRBJ2-7
d_call: -
cdr3_aa: CSARDNNGAGAYEQYF
cdr3_nt: TGCAGTGCTAGAGATAATAACGGGGCAGGGGCCTACGAGCAGTACTTC

v_call: TRBV6-6
clone_size: -
j_call: TRBJ1-5
d_call: -
cdr3_aa: CASISLGGNQPQHF
cdr3_nt: TGTGCCAGCATTTCCCTCGGGGGAAATCAGCCCCAGCATTTT

v_call: TRBV20-1
clone_size: -
j_call: TRBJ2-7
d_call: TRBD1
cdr3_aa: CSARVQDRDYEQYF
cdr3_nt: TGCAGTGCTAGAGTCCAGGACAGGGACTACGAGCAGTACTTC

v_call: TRBV4-1
clone_size: -
j_call: TRBJ1-4
d_call: -
cdr3_aa: CASSQGDVVNEKLFF
cdr3_nt: TGCGCCAGCAGCCAAGGGGACGTCGTTAATGAAAAACTGTTTTTT

v_call: TRBV7-9
clone_size: -
j_call: TRBJ2-7
d_call: -
cdr3_aa: CASSLVIAEQYF
cdr3_nt: TGTGCCAGCAGCTTAGTTATTGCGGAGCAGTACTTC

v_call: TRBV18
clone_size: -
j_call: TRBJ1-1
d_call: -
cdr3_aa: CASSPQGNMNTEAFF
cdr3_nt: TGTGCCAGCTCACCACAGGGGAACATGAACACTGAAGCTTTCTTT

v_call: TRBV20-1
clone_size: few
j_call: TRBJ2-7
d_call: -
cdr3_aa: CSVPLDHEQYF
cdr3_nt: TGCAGTGTCCCCCTTGACCACGAGCAGTACTTC

v_call: TRBV6-6
clone_size: once
j_call: TRBJ2-5
d_call: -
cdr3_aa: CASRHTRQWGETQYF
cdr3_nt: TGTGCCAGCAGACATACACGACAGTGGGGGGAGACCCAGTACTTC

v_call: TRBV5-4
clone_size: -
j_call: TRBJ2-5
d_call: -
cdr3_aa: CASSTRVGEETQYF
cdr3_nt: TGTGCCAGCAGCACACGAGTGGGAGAAGAGACCCAGTACTTC

v_call: TRBV6-5
clone_size: few
j_call: TRBJ2-1
d_call: -
cdr3_aa: CASGRTNEQFF
cdr3_nt: TGTGCCAGCGGAAGGACCAATGAGCAGTTCTTC

v_call: TRBV28
clone_size: -
j_call: TRBJ2-7
d_call: -
cdr3_aa: CASSLPTGTSYEQYF
cdr3_nt: TGTGCCAGCAGTCTCCCTACAGGAACCTCCTACGAGCAGTACTTC